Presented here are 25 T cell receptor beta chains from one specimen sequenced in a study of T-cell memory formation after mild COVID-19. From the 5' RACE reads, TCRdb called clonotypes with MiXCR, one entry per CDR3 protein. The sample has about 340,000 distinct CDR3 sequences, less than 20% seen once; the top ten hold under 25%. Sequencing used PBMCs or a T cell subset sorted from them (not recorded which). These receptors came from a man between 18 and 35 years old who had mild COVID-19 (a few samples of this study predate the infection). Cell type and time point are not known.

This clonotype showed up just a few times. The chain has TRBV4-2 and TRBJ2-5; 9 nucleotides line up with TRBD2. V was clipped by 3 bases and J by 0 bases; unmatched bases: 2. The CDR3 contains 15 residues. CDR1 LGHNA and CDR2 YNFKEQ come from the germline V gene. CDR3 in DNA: TGTGCCAGCAGCCAGGCGGGGGGGTACCAAGAGACCCAGTACTTC. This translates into CASSQAGGYQETQYF.

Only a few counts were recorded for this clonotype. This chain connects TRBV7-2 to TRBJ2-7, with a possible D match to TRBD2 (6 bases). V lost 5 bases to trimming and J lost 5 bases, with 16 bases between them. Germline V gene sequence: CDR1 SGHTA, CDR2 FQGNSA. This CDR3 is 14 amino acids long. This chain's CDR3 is CASSPPGTLHEQYF. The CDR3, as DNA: TGTGCCAGCAGCCCCCCAGGGACTCTGCACGAGCAGTACTTC. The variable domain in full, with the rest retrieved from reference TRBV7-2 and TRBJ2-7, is GAGVSQSPSNKVTEKGKDVELRCDPISGHTALYWYRQSLGQGLEFLIYFQGNSAPDKSGLPSDRFSAERTGGSVSTLTIQRTQQEDSAVYLCASSPPGTLHEQYFGPGTRLTVT.

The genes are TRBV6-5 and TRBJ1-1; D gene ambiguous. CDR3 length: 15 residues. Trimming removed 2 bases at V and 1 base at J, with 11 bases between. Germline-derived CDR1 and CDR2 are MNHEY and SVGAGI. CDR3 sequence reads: CASSYPSGPNTEAFF. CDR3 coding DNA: TGTGCCAGCAGTTACCCGTCCGGACCGAACACTGAAGCTTTCTTT.

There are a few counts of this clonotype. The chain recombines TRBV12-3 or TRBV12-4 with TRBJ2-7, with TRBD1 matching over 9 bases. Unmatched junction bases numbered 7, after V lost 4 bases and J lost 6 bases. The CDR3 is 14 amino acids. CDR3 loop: CASSSSGQGSEQYF. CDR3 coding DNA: TGTGCCAGCAGTTCGTCGGGACAGGGCTCCGAGCAGTACTTC.

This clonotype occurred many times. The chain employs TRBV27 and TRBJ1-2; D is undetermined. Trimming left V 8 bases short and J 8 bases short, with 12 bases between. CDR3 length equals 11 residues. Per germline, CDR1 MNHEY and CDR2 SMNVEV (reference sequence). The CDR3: CASPVRVGYTF. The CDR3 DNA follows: TGTGCCAGCCCTGTAAGGGTAGGCTACACCTTC.

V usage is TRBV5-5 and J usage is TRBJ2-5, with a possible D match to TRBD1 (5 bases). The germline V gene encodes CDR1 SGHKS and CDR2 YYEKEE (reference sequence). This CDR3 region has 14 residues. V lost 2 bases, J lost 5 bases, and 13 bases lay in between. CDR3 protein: CASSFQGIRETQYF. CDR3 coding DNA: TGTGCCAGCAGCTTCCAGGGTATCCGGGAGACCCAGTACTTC.

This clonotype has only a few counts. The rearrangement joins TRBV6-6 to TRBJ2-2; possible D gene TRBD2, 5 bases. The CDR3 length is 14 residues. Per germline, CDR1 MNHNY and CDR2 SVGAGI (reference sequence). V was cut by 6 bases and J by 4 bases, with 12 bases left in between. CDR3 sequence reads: CASSQLVATGELFF. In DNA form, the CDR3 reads TGTGCCAGCAGCCAACTAGTAGCCACCGGGGAGCTGTTTTTT.

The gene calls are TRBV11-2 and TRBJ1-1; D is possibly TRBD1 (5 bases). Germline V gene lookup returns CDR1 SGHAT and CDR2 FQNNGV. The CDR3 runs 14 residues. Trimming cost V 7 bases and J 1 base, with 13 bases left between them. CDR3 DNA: TGTGCCAGCACTGCGGGGCTTTGGAACACTGAAGCTTTCTTT. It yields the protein CASTAGLWNTEAFF. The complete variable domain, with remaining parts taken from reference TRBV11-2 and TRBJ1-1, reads EAGVAQSPRYKIIEKRQSVAFWCNPISGHATLYWYQQILGQGPKLLIQFQNNGVVDDSQLPKDRFSAERLKGVDSTLKIQPAKLEDSAVYLCASTAGLWNTEAFFGQGTRLTVV.

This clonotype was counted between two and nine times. CDR3 residues: CASSQEFRGYGYTF. As DNA, the CDR3 is TGTGCCAGCAGCCAAGAGTTCAGGGGGTATGGCTACACCTTC. The V call is TRBV4-2, the J call TRBJ1-2, with 7 bases lining up with TRBD1. V dropped 0 bases and J dropped 5; count of bases not matched to a gene: 3. This CDR3 is 14 amino acids long. The germline CDR1 and CDR2 sequences are LGHNA and YNFKEQ.

Here the CDR3 DNA reads TGTGCCAGTTCTGCGCAGGGGGTGGATGAAGCTTTCTTT. Translation gives CASSAQGVDEAFF. The J gene is TRBJ1-1, the V gene TRBV7-2, with TRBD1 identical over 7 bases. V trimming: 9 bases; J trimming: 7 bases; junction bases outside the gene matches: 11. Germline V lookup: CDR1 SGHTA, CDR2 FQGNSA. There are 13 residues in the CDR3.

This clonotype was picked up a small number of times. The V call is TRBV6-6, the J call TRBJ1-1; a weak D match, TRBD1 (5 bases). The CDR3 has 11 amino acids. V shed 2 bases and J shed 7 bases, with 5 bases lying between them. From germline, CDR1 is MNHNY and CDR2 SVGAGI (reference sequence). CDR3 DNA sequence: TGTGCCAGCAGTTACGACAGTGAAGCTTTCTTT. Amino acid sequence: CASSYDSEAFF.

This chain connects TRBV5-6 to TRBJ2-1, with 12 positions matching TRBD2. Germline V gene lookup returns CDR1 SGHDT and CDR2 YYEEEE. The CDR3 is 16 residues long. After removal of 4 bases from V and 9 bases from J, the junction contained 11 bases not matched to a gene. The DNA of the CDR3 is TGTGCCAGCAGCCTGGTGGGACTAGCGGGTTGGGGTGAGCAGTTCTTC. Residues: CASSLVGLAGWGEQFF.

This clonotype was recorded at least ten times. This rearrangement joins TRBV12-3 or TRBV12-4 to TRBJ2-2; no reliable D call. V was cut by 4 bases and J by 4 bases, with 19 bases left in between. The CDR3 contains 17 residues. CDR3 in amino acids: CASSSRVHEYSTGELFF. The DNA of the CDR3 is TGTGCCAGCAGTTCCCGGGTCCACGAATATTCCACCGGGGAGCTGTTTTTT.

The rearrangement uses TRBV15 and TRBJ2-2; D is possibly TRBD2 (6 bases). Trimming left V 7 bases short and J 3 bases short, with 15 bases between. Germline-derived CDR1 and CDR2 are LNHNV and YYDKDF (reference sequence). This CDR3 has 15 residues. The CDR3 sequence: CATTPLGGHTGELFF. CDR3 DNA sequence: TGTGCCACCACCCCTTTGGGGGGACACACCGGGGAGCTGTTTTTT.

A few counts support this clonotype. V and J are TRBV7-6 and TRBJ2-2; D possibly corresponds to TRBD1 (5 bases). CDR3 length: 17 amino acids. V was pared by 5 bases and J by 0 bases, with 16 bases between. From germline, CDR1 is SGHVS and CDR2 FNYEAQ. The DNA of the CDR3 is TGTGCCAGCAGCGTTAGGCCGGACATCCCGAACACCGGGGAGCTGTTTTTT. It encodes CASSVRPDIPNTGELFF.

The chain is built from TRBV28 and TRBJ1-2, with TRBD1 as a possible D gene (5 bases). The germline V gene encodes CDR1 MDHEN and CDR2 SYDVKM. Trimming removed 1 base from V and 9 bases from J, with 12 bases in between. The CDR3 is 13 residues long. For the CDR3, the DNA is TGTGCCAGCAGTTTATTGCAGGGCGGTAGCTACACCTTC. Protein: CASSLLQGGSYTF.

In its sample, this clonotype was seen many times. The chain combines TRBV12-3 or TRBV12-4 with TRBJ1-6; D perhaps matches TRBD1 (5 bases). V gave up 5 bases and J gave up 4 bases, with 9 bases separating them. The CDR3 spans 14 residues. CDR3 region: CASSPGPYNSPLHF. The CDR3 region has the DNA TGTGCCAGCAGTCCGGGACCGTATAATTCACCCCTCCACTTT.

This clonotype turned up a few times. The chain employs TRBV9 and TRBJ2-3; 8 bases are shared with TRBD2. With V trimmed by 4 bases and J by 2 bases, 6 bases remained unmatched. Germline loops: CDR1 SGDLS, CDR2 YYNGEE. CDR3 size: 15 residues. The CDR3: CASSKRGGDTDTQYF. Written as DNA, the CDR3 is TGTGCCAGCAGCAAACGGGGGGGCGACACAGATACGCAGTATTTT.

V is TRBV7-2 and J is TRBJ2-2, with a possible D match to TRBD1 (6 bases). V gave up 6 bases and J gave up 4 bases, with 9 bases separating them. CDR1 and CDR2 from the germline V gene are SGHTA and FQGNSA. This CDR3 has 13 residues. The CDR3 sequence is CASRRQVTGELFF. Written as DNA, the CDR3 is TGTGCCAGCAGGCGACAGGTCACCGGGGAGCTGTTTTTT.

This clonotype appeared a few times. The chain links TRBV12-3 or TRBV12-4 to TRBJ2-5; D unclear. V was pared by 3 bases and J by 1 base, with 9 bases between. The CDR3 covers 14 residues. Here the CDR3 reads CASSFGRVQETQYF. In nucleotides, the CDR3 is TGTGCCAGCAGTTTCGGACGTGTCCAAGAGACCCAGTACTTC.

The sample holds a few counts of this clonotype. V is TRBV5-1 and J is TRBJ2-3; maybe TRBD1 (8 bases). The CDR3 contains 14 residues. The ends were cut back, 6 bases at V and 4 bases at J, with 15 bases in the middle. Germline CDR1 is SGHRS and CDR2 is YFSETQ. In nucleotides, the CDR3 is TGCGCCAGCACCGGACAGGGAGGGGCAGATACGCAGTATTTT. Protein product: CASTGQGGADTQYF.

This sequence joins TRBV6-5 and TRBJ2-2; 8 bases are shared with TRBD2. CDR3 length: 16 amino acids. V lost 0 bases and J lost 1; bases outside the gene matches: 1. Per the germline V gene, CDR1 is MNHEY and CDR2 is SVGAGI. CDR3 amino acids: CASSYSLAGNTGELFF. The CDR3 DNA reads TGTGCCAGCAGTTACTCTCTAGCGGGGAACACCGGGGAGCTGTTTTTT.

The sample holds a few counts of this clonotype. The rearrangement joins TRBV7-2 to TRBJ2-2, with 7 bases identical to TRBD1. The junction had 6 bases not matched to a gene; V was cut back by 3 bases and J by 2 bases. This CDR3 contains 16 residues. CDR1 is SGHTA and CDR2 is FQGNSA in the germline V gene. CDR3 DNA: TGTGCCAGCAGCTTTCCCCACAGGGGTAACACCGGGGAGCTGTTTTTT. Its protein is CASSFPHRGNTGELFF.

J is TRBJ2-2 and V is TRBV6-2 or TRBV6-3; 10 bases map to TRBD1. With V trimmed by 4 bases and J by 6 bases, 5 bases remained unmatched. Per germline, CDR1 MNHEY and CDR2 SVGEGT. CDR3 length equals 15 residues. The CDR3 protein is CASSSSGTGAGELFF. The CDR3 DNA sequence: TGTGCCAGCAGTTCCTCCGGGACAGGGGCCGGGGAGCTGTTTTTT.

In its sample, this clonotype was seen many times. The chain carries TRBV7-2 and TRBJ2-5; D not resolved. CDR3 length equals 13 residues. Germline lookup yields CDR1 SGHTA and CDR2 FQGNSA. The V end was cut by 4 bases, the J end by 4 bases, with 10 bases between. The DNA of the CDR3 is TGTGCCAGCAGCTCCGACATCCGAGAGACCCAGTACTTC. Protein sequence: CASSSDIRETQYF.